This T cell receptor (beta chain) was profiled in a study of tumor and adjacent non-tumor tissue in lung cancer. Background on the study: Histology: under 15 adenocarcinoma, a couple of squamous cell carcinoma, 1 small cell lung cancer. Study observations and caveats: Shorter survival was associated with higher TCR diversity in tumors.

As concerns this clonotype: Antigen unknown.

This sample's RNA came from whole unsorted tissue. Chemotherapy-naive patients with new lung cancer underwent thoracic surgery in China, August–late 2014. The CDR3 has 15 residues. Germline CDR1 MNHEY, CDR2 SVGAGI. V dropped 7 bases and J dropped 3 bases, with 17 bases sitting between them. TCRbeta libraries were built with three rounds of nested PCR, modified from ARM-PCR. TCRdb itself ran the multiplex PCR reads through MiXCR, one entry per CDR3 protein. Here the sample spans some 120,000 distinct CDR3 sequences, 66% being singletons. The source of this sequence is a man aged 30-40 years with non-small cell lung cancer. The chain combines TRBV6-5 with TRBJ2-3; a weak D match, TRBD1 (6 bases). The sequencing input was lung tumor tissue. CDR3 sequence (DNA): TGTGCCAGCAATACGACCGGAACAGGGACAGATACGCAGTATTTT. Its translation is CASNTTGTGTDTQYF.